The present TCR beta chain was sequenced within a study of naive and memory T cell subsets. The CDR3 is made up of 17 amino acids. Germline V gene lookup returns CDR1 MGHRA and CDR2 YSYEKL. Germline trimming cut 0 bases from V and 3 bases from J; bases unmatched to any gene: 10. Both TRBC1 and TRBC2 were covered by a beta constant-region primer of two equimolar oligonucleotides. One entry per CDR3 protein, called by TCRdb with MiXCR from the UMI-ligation and nested PCR reads. The sample shows 81,000 or so distinct CDR3 sequences, roughly 7% of them seen only once. The sample consisted of central memory CD4+ T cells from blood. The V and J genes are TRBV4-1 and TRBJ2-5, with 7 bases identical to TRBD2. The receptor's source is a human donor in good health. CDR3 sequence reads: CASSQDSGWLSKETQYF. The CDR3 nucleotides are TGCGCCAGCAGCCAAGATAGCGGGTGGCTGTCGAAAGAGACCCAGTACTTC.